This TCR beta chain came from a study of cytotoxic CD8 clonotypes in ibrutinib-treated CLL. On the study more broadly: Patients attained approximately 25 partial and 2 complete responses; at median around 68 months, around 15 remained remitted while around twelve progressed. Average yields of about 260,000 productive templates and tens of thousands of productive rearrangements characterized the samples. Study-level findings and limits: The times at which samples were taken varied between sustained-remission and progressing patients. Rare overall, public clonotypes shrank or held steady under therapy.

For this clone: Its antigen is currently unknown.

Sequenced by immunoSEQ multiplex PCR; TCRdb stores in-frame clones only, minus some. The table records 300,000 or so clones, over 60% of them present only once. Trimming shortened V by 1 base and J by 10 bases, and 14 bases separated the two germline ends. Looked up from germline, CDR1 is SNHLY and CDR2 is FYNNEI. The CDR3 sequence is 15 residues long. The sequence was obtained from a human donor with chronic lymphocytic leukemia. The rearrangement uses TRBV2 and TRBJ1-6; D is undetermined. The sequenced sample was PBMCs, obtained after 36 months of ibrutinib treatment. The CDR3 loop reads CASSEVGMGGSPLHF. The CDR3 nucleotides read TGTGCCAGCAGTGAAGTCGGGATGGGCGGGTCACCCCTCCACTTT.